This TCR beta chain derives from a study of control samples from healthy donors and cancer patients. Measured with immunoSEQ multiplex PCR; TCRdb has only the in-frame clones, and not every one. This table holds approximately 170,000 clones, almost 90% found once. Germline values: CDR1 MDHEN, CDR2 SYDVKM. This CDR3 is 15 amino acids long. With V trimmed by 10 bases and J by 3 bases, 10 bases remained unmatched. V and J are TRBV28 and TRBJ1-5; 9 nucleotides match TRBD1. This clonotype originated in a woman aged 25-40 years in good health. The sequenced sample was blood. The CDR3: CAIKRTGEFNQPQHF. CDR3 nucleotides: TGTGCCATCAAACGGACAGGGGAGTTCAATCAGCCCCAGCATTTT.